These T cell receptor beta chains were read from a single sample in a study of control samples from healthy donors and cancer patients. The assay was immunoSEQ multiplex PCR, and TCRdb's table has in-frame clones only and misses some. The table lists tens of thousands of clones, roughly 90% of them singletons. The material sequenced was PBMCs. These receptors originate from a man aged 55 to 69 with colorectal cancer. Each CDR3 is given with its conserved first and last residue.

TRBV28 CASSFFTGGNEKLFF
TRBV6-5 CASRGSYEQYF
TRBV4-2 CASSQERGTGNTIYF
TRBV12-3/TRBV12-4 CASRSTGTGELFF
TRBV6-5 CASTPGTGVEKLFF
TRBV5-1 CASSPDVGGYYGYTF
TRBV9 CASSVGVGGQETQYF
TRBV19 CASSGTVLMNTEAFF
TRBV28 CASSSYQPQHF
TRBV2 CASSAGGTGYGYTF
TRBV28 CASSPRGPGELFF
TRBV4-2 CASSQDGGDTQYF
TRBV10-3 CATGEAVSPLHF
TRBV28 CASSSGQGQPQHF
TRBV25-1 CASSDPLQYEQYF
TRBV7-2 CASSLGSRGTNQPQHF
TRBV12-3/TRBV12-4 CASSLVAGYGYTF
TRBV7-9 CASTIGLAGWDEQFF
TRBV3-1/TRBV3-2 CASSQDSYGYTF
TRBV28 CASSQARTASYEQYF
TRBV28 CASSLGVVSNEKLFF
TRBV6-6 CASSYSGQGAHF
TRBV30 CAWTPGTAYEQYF
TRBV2 CASSETGAGTEAFF
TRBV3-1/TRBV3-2 CASSPDMDTEAFF
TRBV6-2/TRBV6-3 CASSWGTGGTDTQYF
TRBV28 CASRPRTTGDEQYF
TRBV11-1 CASSLGRGLEGEKLFF
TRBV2 CASSTGGSSYNSPLHF
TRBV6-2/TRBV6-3 CASSYLGRRQGLYEQYF
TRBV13 CASSLGGQGATTDTQYF
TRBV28 CASRPRGGPDNEQYF
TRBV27 CASSSLTLGNSYNEQFF
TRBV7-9 CASTGGENSYEQYF
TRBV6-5 CASSPTGNSNQPQHF
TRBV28 CASSLGQPYEQYF
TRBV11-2 CASSPGGYGYTF
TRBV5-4 CASTGTNQETQYF
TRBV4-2 CASSQAVSTDTQYF
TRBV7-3 CASSPPRPPGELFF
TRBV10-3 CAIMAGEIGGYTF
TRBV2 CASSRQGVNQPQHF
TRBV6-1 CASSGSGGALGNIQYF
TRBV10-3 CAIGNGSGLTDTQYF
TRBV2 CASREGDAFNQPQHF
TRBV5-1 CASSLESTYEQYF
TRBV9 CASSVAPSGRETQYF
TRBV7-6 CASSSLAGENTGELFF
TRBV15 CATSRVGTAGYGYTF